This TCR beta chain was sequenced in a study of T cells in Graves' hyperthyroidism and ophthalmopathy. At the level of the study: Blood was drawn when the patient was first diagnosed and still untreated. Study outcomes and limitations: Classification by a 13 V-J model distinguished ophthalmopathy from stable hyperthyroidism.

What was amplified from RNA transcripts were TCR beta CDR3 regions. HTBI primers were the set used in a first-round RT-PCR of the TCR CDR3. TCRdb redid the calling of the multiplex PCR reads with MiXCR, one entry per CDR3 protein. The sample has 500,000 to 650,000 distinct CDR3 sequences, approximately 20% seen once. This clonotype occurred a few times. Its target is not known. Uncontrolled infections, other autoimmune diseases, pregnancy or lactation led to exclusion of patients. The PBMCs studied were ones that came from 9 to 10 ml fresh peripheral blood. This clonotype was sampled from a man aged 40-55 years with Graves' ophthalmopathy. The sample comprised blood.

CDR3: CASSPGAREYSGANVLTF. CDR3 sequence (DNA): TGTGCCAGCAGCCCGGGGGCGAGGGAGTACTCTGGGGCCAACGTCCTGACTTTC. J is TRBJ2-6 and V is TRBV3-1; either TRBD1 or TRBD2 may fit D (6 bases each). Trimming took 4 bases from V and 0 from J, leaving 16 bases between them. Germline V lookup: CDR1 LGHDT, CDR2 YNNKEL (reference sequence). The CDR3 spans 18 residues.